These 14 T cell receptor beta chains originate from one sample sequenced in a study of blood T cell repertoires in COVID-19. Produced via immunoSEQ multiplex PCR; TCRdb's table is partial and in-frame only. The table records approximately 480,000 clones, roughly 87% of them present only once. The sequenced sample consisted of PBMCs or T cells enriched from blood (not recorded which). The receptor source for this set is a woman aged 18-35 years who had recovered from COVID-19.

The rearrangement links TRBV6-1 to TRBJ1-5, with 12 nucleotides matching TRBD1. The CDR3 has 18 residues. Germline V gives CDR1 MNHNS, CDR2 SASEGT. V dropped 4 bases and J dropped 4; count of bases not matched to a gene: 11. The CDR3 sequence: CASSAGTGGSSLNQPQHF. The CDR3 DNA is TGTGCCAGCAGTGCAGGGACAGGGGGCTCTTCCCTTAATCAGCCCCAGCATTTT.

The chain joins TRBV2 to TRBJ1-5; a weak D match, TRBD1 (5 bases). There are 18 residues in the CDR3. Trimming took off 6 bases at V and 4 bases at J, with 25 bases between the two ends. Looked up from germline, CDR1 is SNHLY and CDR2 is FYNNEI. CDR3 nucleotide sequence: TGTGCCAGCAGCGACCCCACCCGCCCGGGACTTAATAATCAGCCCCAGCATTTT. It yields the protein CASSDPTRPGLNNQPQHF.

This clone was picked up one time. This chain uses TRBV4-1 with TRBJ2-7; D is unclear. The CDR3 is 13 amino acids. Germline CDR1 is MGHRA and CDR2 is YSYEKL. V gave up 0 bases and J gave up 12 bases, with 15 bases separating them. The CDR3, as DNA: TGCGCCAGCAGCCAAGAAATTGGGCGCGAGTCGTACTTC. Its protein is CASSQEIGRESYF.

This clone has a handful of counts. This chain connects TRBV30 to TRBJ1-3; a weak D match, TRBD1 (5 bases). The CDR3 consists of 15 residues. The germline V gene encodes CDR1 GTSNPN and CDR2 SVGIG (reference sequence). Trimming stripped 7 bases from V and 0 bases from J, with 16 bases between. The CDR3 spells CAFQGGGSSGNTIYF. The CDR3 DNA is TGTGCCTTCCAGGGCGGCGGGAGCTCTGGAAACACCATATATTTT.

This sequence joins TRBV27 and TRBJ2-3; 9 bases match TRBD1. This CDR3 has 15 residues. V lost 7 bases to trimming and J lost 5 bases; unmatched junction nucleotides: 10. Looked up from germline, CDR1 is MNHEY and CDR2 is SMNVEV (reference sequence). CDR3 coding DNA: TGTGCCAGCACCCTTGGACAGGGGAAGAAAGATACGCAGTATTTT. Translating it yields CASTLGQGKKDTQYF.

In DNA form, the CDR3 reads TGTGCCAGCAGCTTAGCGGTCGGGGGCTACACCTTC. Residues: CASSLAVGGYTF. The chain recombines TRBV7-8 with TRBJ1-2; no reliable D call. V lost 0 bases, J lost 8 bases, and 7 bases lay in between. Germline V gives CDR1 SGHVS, CDR2 FQNEAQ. There are 12 residues in the CDR3.

The rearrangement joins TRBV29-1 to TRBJ1-2, with D unclear. From germline, CDR1 is SQVTM and CDR2 ANQGSEA. The CDR3 sequence is 14 residues long. The DNA of the CDR3 is TGCAGTGGCGCCCACGGGAGTGAAACCTATGGCTACACCTTC. This sequence encodes CSGAHGSETYGYTF.

The chain uses TRBV12-3 or TRBV12-4 and TRBJ2-7, with D unresolved. V lost 3 bases to trimming and J lost 4 bases, with 10 bases between them. This CDR3 region has 13 residues. The CDR3 region is CASSLAVPYEQYF. In DNA form, the CDR3 reads TGTGCCAGCAGTTTGGCGGTCCCGTACGAGCAGTACTTC.

This clone was observed a handful of times. The chain links TRBV7-2 to TRBJ1-1, with D perhaps TRBD1 (5 bases). The CDR3 is made up of 14 amino acids. CDR1 and CDR2 from the germline V gene are SGHTA and FQGNSA. Trimming cost V 4 bases and J 1 base, with 10 bases left between them. The CDR3 protein is CASSSSGGNTEAFF. The CDR3 DNA sequence: TGTGCCAGCAGCTCCTCGGGGGGGAACACTGAAGCTTTCTTT. Drawing the rest from reference TRBV7-2 and TRBJ1-1, the complete variable domain is GAGVSQSPSNKVTEKGKDVELRCDPISGHTALYWYRQSLGQGLEFLIYFQGNSAPDKSGLPSDRFSAERTGGSVSTLTIQRTQQEDSAVYLCASSSSGGNTEAFFGQGTRLTVV.

The chain couples TRBV28 to TRBJ1-1; perhaps TRBD1 as D (6 bases). V shed 5 bases and J shed 4 bases, with 14 bases lying between them. CDR1 is MDHEN and CDR2 is SYDVKM in the germline V gene. The CDR3 spans 14 residues. The CDR3 nucleotides are TGTGCCAGCAGTACGCCCACAGGGTCCACTGAAGCTTTCTTT. This encodes CASSTPTGSTEAFF.

This clone was seen a handful of times. The chain is built from TRBV4-1 and TRBJ1-1; no clear D. Germline values: CDR1 MGHRA, CDR2 YSYEKL. The CDR3 consists of 15 residues. The V gene lost 3 bases and the J gene lost 5 bases, with 16 bases spanning the gap. CDR3 DNA: TGCGCCAGCAGCCAGACAAGAAGAGCGGGTACTGAAGCTTTCTTT. As protein: CASSQTRRAGTEAFF.

The CDR3 reads CSVAPPRANYGYTF. The CDR3 DNA is TGCAGCGTTGCCCCTCCGCGGGCTAACTATGGCTACACCTTC. The rearrangement links TRBV29-1 to TRBJ1-2; the D is unclear. This CDR3 contains 14 residues. Germline loops: CDR1 SQVTM, CDR2 ANQGSEA. The V and J ends lost 4 bases and 0 bases respectively, with 12 bases between them.

CDR3 region: CASSEGTASYEQYF. CDR3 bases: TGTGCCAGCAGTGAAGGGACAGCTTCCTACGAGCAGTACTTC. V usage is TRBV2 and J usage is TRBJ2-7, with a weak D call TRBD1 (6 bases). This CDR3 spans 14 amino acids. Trimming pared 1 base from V and 1 base from J, leaving 8 bases between. CDR1 and CDR2 from the germline V gene are SNHLY and FYNNEI.

The chain has TRBV7-2 and TRBJ2-5, with 8 bases matching TRBD1. Germline V gene sequence: CDR1 SGHTA, CDR2 FQGNSA. Trimming cost V 1 base and J 5 bases; bases outside gene matches: 9. The CDR3 contains 16 residues. CDR3 DNA: TGTGCCAGCAGCTTAGTGAGCCAGGGGGCAGGGGAGACCCAGTACTTC. Translation gives CASSLVSQGAGETQYF.